This T cell receptor (beta chain) was captured by sequencing in a study of T cells after posttransplantation cyclophosphamide. Study results and limitations: Recipient CMV seropositivity and CMV reactivation strongly tracked TRB clonality. Later post-transplant blood repertoires were often dominated by donor CD8+ memory clones.

With regard to this clone: Its cognate antigen is unknown.

A marrow graft followed busulfan-fludarabine conditioning, with cyclophosphamide on days +3 and +4. Clones were read by immunoSEQ multiplex PCR, and TCRdb kept only the in-frame ones, dropping some. Here the sample spans 15,000 to 20,000 clones, 74% being singletons. The sequence derives from a male patient between 25 and 39 years old who received an allogeneic stem cell transplant from a related donor, was CMV-positive, and had acute GVHD only. Some T cells may have originated in the graft donor. The sequencing here drew on PBMCs, taken after an allogeneic stem cell transplant with post-transplant cyclophosphamide.

CDR3 DNA: TGTGCCAGCAGCTCCCGGACAGGGGGCTGGGATGGCTACACCTTC. Translating gives CASSSRTGGWDGYTF. The chain carries TRBV7-2 and TRBJ1-2, with 11 bases fitting TRBD1. The germline gives CDR1 SGHTA, CDR2 FQGNSA. The CDR3 sequence is 15 residues long. The junction had 7 bases not matched to a gene; V was cut back by 4 bases and J by 6 bases.